These T cell receptor beta chains were read from a single sample in a study of CD8+CD57+ T cells in acquired aplastic anemia. MiXCR, applied by TCRdb to the reads, yields one record per CDR3 protein. This sample has some 200,000 distinct CDR3 sequences, with roughly 35% found just once. Material for sequencing was sorted CD4+, CD8+, or CD8+CD57+ T cells (not recorded which) from PBMCs. Receptors were obtained from a human donor in good health, serving as a control. Both conserved end residues are part of each CDR3. The order of the fields is CDR3 length, V gene, clone size, J gene, D gene, CDR3 protein, CDR3 DNA. A D gene is named only where the DNA matches it firmly. Size tells how often a clone was seen (once, few, many) or the class of an expanded clone, and some rows leave it out.

len: 12
v_gene: TRBV10-3
abundance: .
j_gene: TRBJ2-5
d_gene: TRBD1
CDR3aa: CASSPGTGSQYF
CDR3nt: TGTGCCAGCAGCCCCGGGACAGGGTCTCAGTACTTC

len: 10
v_gene: TRBV7-9
abundance: .
j_gene: TRBJ2-5
d_gene: TRBD1
CDR3aa: CASSLALRGF
CDR3nt: TGTGCCAGCAGCTTAGCGCTCAGGGGGTTC

len: 14
v_gene: TRBV2
abundance: many
j_gene: TRBJ1-2
d_gene: .
CDR3aa: CASSADQGSYGYTF
CDR3nt: TGTGCCAGCAGTGCGGACCAGGGAAGCTATGGCTACACCTTC

len: 14
v_gene: TRBV19
abundance: many
j_gene: TRBJ1-2
d_gene: .
CDR3aa: CASSSIWEVDGYTF
CDR3nt: TGTGCCAGTAGTTCAATATGGGAGGTCGATGGCTACACCTTC

len: 14
v_gene: TRBV5-1
abundance: many
j_gene: TRBJ2-3
d_gene: .
CDR3aa: CASTRSPSTDTQYF
CDR3nt: TGCGCCAGCACTCGGAGTCCCAGCACAGATACGCAGTATTTT

len: 15
v_gene: TRBV7-3
abundance: many
j_gene: TRBJ2-6
d_gene: .
CDR3aa: CASSFQGSGANVLTF
CDR3nt: TGTGCCAGCAGCTTCCAGGGCTCTGGGGCCAACGTCCTGACTTTC

len: 13
v_gene: TRBV29-1
abundance: many
j_gene: TRBJ1-3
d_gene: TRBD1
CDR3aa: CSVSGQGGNTIYF
CDR3nt: TGCAGCGTTTCAGGACAGGGAGGAAACACCATATATTTT

len: 14
v_gene: TRBV10-3
abundance: once
j_gene: TRBJ1-2
d_gene: TRBD1
CDR3aa: CASSEDRGHYGYTF
CDR3nt: TGTGCCAGCTCTGAGGACAGGGGCCACTATGGCTACACCTTC

len: 14
v_gene: TRBV2
abundance: .
j_gene: TRBJ2-5
d_gene: TRBD2
CDR3aa: CASRLSGAGETQYF
CDR3nt: TGTGCCAGCAGACTGAGCGGGGCCGGAGAGACCCAGTACTTC

len: 15
v_gene: TRBV5-6
abundance: .
j_gene: TRBJ2-1
d_gene: TRBD1
CDR3aa: CASSLVGTGVNEQFF
CDR3nt: TGTGCCAGCAGCTTGGTTGGGACAGGGGTCAATGAGCAGTTCTTC

len: 15
v_gene: TRBV7-8
abundance: few
j_gene: TRBJ2-7
d_gene: .
CDR3aa: CASSLTGRAYYEQYF
CDR3nt: TGTGCCAGCAGCTTAACCGGTCGAGCGTACTACGAGCAGTACTTC

len: 13
v_gene: TRBV20-1
abundance: few
j_gene: TRBJ2-7
d_gene: .
CDR3aa: CSARDEGFYEQYF
CDR3nt: TGCAGTGCTAGAGATGAGGGGTTCTACGAGCAGTACTTC

len: 14
v_gene: TRBV19
abundance: many
j_gene: TRBJ1-2
d_gene: .
CDR3aa: CASSMDSALYGYTF
CDR3nt: TGTGCCAGTAGTATGGACTCTGCCCTCTATGGCTACACCTTC

len: 15
v_gene: TRBV10-3
abundance: .
j_gene: TRBJ2-1
d_gene: TRBD2
CDR3aa: CAISEGRATNNEQFF
CDR3nt: TGTGCCATCAGTGAGGGGAGGGCCACTAACAATGAGCAGTTCTTC

len: 13
v_gene: TRBV5-1
abundance: .
j_gene: TRBJ2-5
d_gene: TRBD1
CDR3aa: CASRTGGQEAQYF
CDR3nt: TGCGCCAGCAGAACAGGGGGCCAAGAGGCCCAGTACTTC

len: 16
v_gene: TRBV12-3/TRBV12-4
abundance: .
j_gene: TRBJ2-5
d_gene: .
CDR3aa: CAGSLRVGQGQETQYF
CDR3nt: TGTGCCGGCAGTTTGAGGGTGGGGCAGGGCCAAGAGACCCAGTACTTC

len: 14
v_gene: TRBV6-1
abundance: .
j_gene: TRBJ2-7
d_gene: .
CDR3aa: CASSTRPGFYEQYF
CDR3nt: TGTGCCAGCAGTACAAGACCGGGATTTTACGAGCAGTACTTC

len: 14
v_gene: TRBV9
abundance: .
j_gene: TRBJ2-2
d_gene: TRBD2
CDR3aa: CASRPGLASGELFF
CDR3nt: TGTGCCAGCAGACCGGGACTAGCTTCCGGGGAGCTGTTTTTT

len: 16
v_gene: TRBV15
abundance: .
j_gene: TRBJ1-2
d_gene: .
CDR3aa: CATSRHGGAGNYGYTF
CDR3nt: TGTGCCACCAGCAGGCACGGGGGCGCGGGAAACTATGGCTACACCTTC

len: 16
v_gene: TRBV4-3
abundance: few
j_gene: TRBJ2-1
d_gene: .
CDR3aa: CASSQDGGSSYNEQFF
CDR3nt: TGCGCCAGCAGCCAAGATGGGGGGAGCTCCTACAATGAGCAGTTCTTC

len: 15
v_gene: TRBV19
abundance: .
j_gene: TRBJ1-2
d_gene: .
CDR3aa: CASTQAGARDYGYTF
CDR3nt: TGTGCCAGTACCCAGGCAGGGGCACGGGACTATGGCTACACCTTC

len: 14
v_gene: TRBV10-3
abundance: many
j_gene: TRBJ2-4
d_gene: .
CDR3aa: CAISDDTAKNIQYF
CDR3nt: TGTGCCATCAGCGATGATACAGCCAAAAACATTCAGTACTTC

len: 12
v_gene: TRBV10-2
abundance: .
j_gene: TRBJ2-1
d_gene: TRBD2
CDR3aa: CASNSGGLEQFF
CDR3nt: TGCGCCAGCAATAGCGGGGGCCTTGAGCAGTTCTTC

len: 13
v_gene: TRBV7-8
abundance: many
j_gene: TRBJ1-4
d_gene: .
CDR3aa: CASSLGSNEKLFF
CDR3nt: TGTGCCAGCAGCTTAGGGTCTAATGAAAAACTGTTTTTT

len: 15
v_gene: TRBV7-9
abundance: many
j_gene: TRBJ1-1
d_gene: .
CDR3aa: CASSLEGLTNTEAFF
CDR3nt: TGTGCCAGCAGCTTAGAAGGACTGACGAACACTGAAGCTTTCTTT

len: 15
v_gene: TRBV20-1
abundance: many
j_gene: TRBJ2-2
d_gene: .
CDR3aa: CSARDPVRTAGELFF
CDR3nt: TGCAGTGCTAGAGATCCAGTTAGGACAGCCGGGGAGCTGTTTTTT

len: 13
v_gene: TRBV10-2
abundance: .
j_gene: TRBJ1-1
d_gene: .
CDR3aa: CASTTGTHTEAFF
CDR3nt: TGTGCCAGCACTACAGGAACTCACACTGAAGCTTTCTTT

len: 13
v_gene: TRBV6-1
abundance: many
j_gene: TRBJ1-6
d_gene: .
CDR3aa: CAGKTGNNSPLHF
CDR3nt: TGTGCCGGGAAAACAGGGAATAATTCACCCCTCCACTTT

len: 14
v_gene: TRBV9
abundance: few
j_gene: TRBJ2-2
d_gene: TRBD1
CDR3aa: CASSAGTANGELFF
CDR3nt: TGTGCCAGCAGCGCCGGGACAGCAAACGGGGAGCTGTTTTTT

len: 15
v_gene: TRBV7-8
abundance: .
j_gene: TRBJ2-7
d_gene: TRBD2
CDR3aa: CASSLGGGGFYEQYF
CDR3nt: TGTGCCAGCAGCTTAGGAGGCGGGGGGTTCTACGAGCAGTACTTC

len: 13
v_gene: TRBV7-2
abundance: .
j_gene: TRBJ1-1
d_gene: .
CDR3aa: CASSPWEGTEAFF
CDR3nt: TGTGCCAGCAGCCCTTGGGAAGGGACTGAAGCTTTCTTT

len: 13
v_gene: TRBV2
abundance: many
j_gene: TRBJ1-1
d_gene: .
CDR3aa: CASRYHLNTEAFF
CDR3nt: TGTGCCAGCAGGTATCACTTGAACACTGAAGCTTTCTTT

len: 14
v_gene: TRBV19
abundance: once
j_gene: TRBJ1-2
d_gene: .
CDR3aa: CASSIRGPNYGYTF
CDR3nt: TGTGCCAGTAGTATACGGGGACCTAACTATGGCTACACCTTC

len: 14
v_gene: TRBV5-4
abundance: many
j_gene: TRBJ1-2
d_gene: .
CDR3aa: CASSSDPGTYGYTF
CDR3nt: TGTGCCAGCAGCTCCGATCCCGGGACCTATGGCTACACCTTC

len: 13
v_gene: TRBV14
abundance: .
j_gene: TRBJ1-2
d_gene: .
CDR3aa: CASSQPRISGNTF
CDR3nt: TGTGCCAGCAGCCAACCCAGAATCTCTGGAAACACCTTC

len: 12
v_gene: TRBV10-1
abundance: many
j_gene: TRBJ2-3
d_gene: .
CDR3aa: CASSEYADTQYF
CDR3nt: TGCGCCAGCAGTGAGTATGCGGATACGCAGTATTTT

len: 16
v_gene: TRBV11-2
abundance: few
j_gene: TRBJ1-2
d_gene: .
CDR3aa: CASSLPLSGRTYGYTF
CDR3nt: TGTGCCAGCAGCTTACCCCTTTCGGGGAGGACTTATGGCTACACCTTC

len: 14
v_gene: TRBV10-2
abundance: .
j_gene: TRBJ2-7
d_gene: TRBD2
CDR3aa: CASSQGTSDYEQYF
CDR3nt: TGCGCCAGCAGCCAAGGGACTAGCGACTACGAGCAGTACTTC

len: 15
v_gene: TRBV20-1
abundance: .
j_gene: TRBJ1-4
d_gene: .
CDR3aa: CSAPGQVATNEKLFF
CDR3nt: TGCAGTGCCCCGGGCCAGGTTGCAACTAATGAAAAACTGTTTTTT

len: 14
v_gene: TRBV4-1
abundance: .
j_gene: TRBJ1-6
d_gene: .
CDR3aa: CASSQELRNSPLHF
CDR3nt: TGCGCCAGCAGCCAAGAGCTCCGGAATTCACCCCTCCACTTT

len: 15
v_gene: TRBV7-9
abundance: .
j_gene: TRBJ2-7
d_gene: TRBD1
CDR3aa: CASSPWDRGVNEQYF
CDR3nt: TGTGCCAGCAGCCCGTGGGACAGGGGGGTCAACGAGCAGTACTTC

len: 20
v_gene: TRBV6-7
abundance: .
j_gene: TRBJ2-2
d_gene: TRBD2
CDR3aa: CASSYPRTSGRRANTGELFF
CDR3nt: TGTGCCAGCAGTTACCCACGGACTAGCGGGAGAAGGGCGAACACCGGGGAGCTGTTTTTT

len: 12
v_gene: TRBV2
abundance: many
j_gene: TRBJ2-7
d_gene: .
CDR3aa: CASGGSGLEQYF
CDR3nt: TGTGCCAGCGGGGGGTCGGGGCTGGAGCAGTACTTC

len: 13
v_gene: TRBV7-3
abundance: .
j_gene: TRBJ2-3
d_gene: .
CDR3aa: CASSPHGTDTQYF
CDR3nt: TGTGCCAGCAGCCCCCACGGCACAGATACGCAGTATTTT

len: 13
v_gene: TRBV2
abundance: .
j_gene: TRBJ2-2
d_gene: .
CDR3aa: CASRPANTGELFF
CDR3nt: TGTGCCAGCAGACCCGCGAACACCGGGGAGCTGTTTTTT

len: 15
v_gene: TRBV10-3
abundance: few
j_gene: TRBJ1-1
d_gene: .
CDR3aa: CAISESRQGGTEAFF
CDR3nt: TGTGCCATCAGTGAGTCCCGCCAGGGAGGGACTGAAGCTTTCTTT

len: 14
v_gene: TRBV2
abundance: few
j_gene: TRBJ2-5
d_gene: TRBD2
CDR3aa: CATSSGGAGETQYF
CDR3nt: TGTGCCACCTCTTCCGGGGGGGCCGGAGAGACCCAGTACTTC

len: 13
v_gene: TRBV29-1
abundance: many
j_gene: TRBJ1-2
d_gene: .
CDR3aa: CSAAVGTNYGYTF
CDR3nt: TGCAGCGCCGCCGTGGGGACTAACTATGGCTACACCTTC

len: 17
v_gene: TRBV4-2
abundance: .
j_gene: TRBJ2-1
d_gene: TRBD2
CDR3aa: CASSQGVWTSGANEQFF
CDR3nt: TGTGCCAGCAGCCAAGGGGTCTGGACTAGCGGGGCCAATGAGCAGTTCTTC

len: 16
v_gene: TRBV7-2
abundance: .
j_gene: TRBJ2-7
d_gene: TRBD2
CDR3aa: CASSFPGGGLSYEQYF
CDR3nt: TGTGCCAGCAGCTTCCCCGGGGGGGGGCTATCCTACGAGCAGTACTTC

len: 15
v_gene: TRBV19
abundance: .
j_gene: TRBJ1-2
d_gene: .
CDR3aa: CASSAVQASGYGYTF
CDR3nt: TGTGCCAGTAGCGCGGTACAGGCATCGGGTTATGGCTACACCTTC

len: 15
v_gene: TRBV7-7
abundance: many
j_gene: TRBJ2-2
d_gene: TRBD2
CDR3aa: CASSPTSGSTGELFF
CDR3nt: TGTGCCAGCAGCCCCACTAGCGGGAGCACCGGGGAGCTGTTTTTT

len: 15
v_gene: TRBV5-1
abundance: many
j_gene: TRBJ1-2
d_gene: TRBD1
CDR3aa: CASSLGDRGNYGYTF
CDR3nt: TGCGCCAGCAGCTTGGGGGACAGGGGTAACTATGGCTACACCTTC

len: 16
v_gene: TRBV20-1
abundance: many
j_gene: TRBJ2-7
d_gene: TRBD1
CDR3aa: CSATYLPGTGRNEQYF
CDR3nt: TGCAGTGCCACGTATCTACCCGGGACAGGGAGGAACGAGCAGTACTTC